The present T cell receptor (beta chain) was sequenced within a study of shared clonotypes between healthy human individuals. Study information: Contributing individuals were two females and three males aged 18 to 49. General study findings and limits: Lower generation probabilities were found for non-shared clonotypes than for those shared by all four donors.

About this clone itself: As yet, its antigen is unknown.

Deletions cut 6 bases from V and 4 bases from J, with 17 bases between. The CDR3 has 15 residues. Germline-derived CDR1 and CDR2 are MDHEN and SYDVKM. TCRdb's copy holds only in-frame clones and misses some; the assay was immunoSEQ multiplex PCR. The repertoire holds fewer than 850,000 clones, with 96% as singletons. CD45RO-negative, CCR7-positively selected cells formed the naive CD8 fraction, excluding terminally differentiated effector memory CD45RA+ cells. This TCR came from a man in his thirties or forties in good health. The chain uses TRBV28 and TRBJ2-3; D is perhaps TRBD1 (6 bases). The source material was naive CD8+ T cells sorted from blood. CDR3 in amino acids: CASRPRQDGPDTQYF. The CDR3 DNA is TGTGCCAGCAGGCCTAGACAGGATGGGCCAGATACGCAGTATTTT.